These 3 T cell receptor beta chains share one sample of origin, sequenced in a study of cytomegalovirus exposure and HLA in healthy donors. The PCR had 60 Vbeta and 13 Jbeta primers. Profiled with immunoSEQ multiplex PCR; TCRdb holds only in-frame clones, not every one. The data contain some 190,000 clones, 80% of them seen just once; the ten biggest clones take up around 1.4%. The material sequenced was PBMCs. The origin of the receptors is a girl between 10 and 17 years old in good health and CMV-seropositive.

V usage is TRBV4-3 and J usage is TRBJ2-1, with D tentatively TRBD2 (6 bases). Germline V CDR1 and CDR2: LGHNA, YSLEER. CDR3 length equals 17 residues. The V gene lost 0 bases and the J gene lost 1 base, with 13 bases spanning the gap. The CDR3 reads CASSQEGRGGSYNEQFF. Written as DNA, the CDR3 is TGCGCCAGCAGCCAAGAAGGGCGGGGCGGGTCCTACAATGAGCAGTTCTTC.

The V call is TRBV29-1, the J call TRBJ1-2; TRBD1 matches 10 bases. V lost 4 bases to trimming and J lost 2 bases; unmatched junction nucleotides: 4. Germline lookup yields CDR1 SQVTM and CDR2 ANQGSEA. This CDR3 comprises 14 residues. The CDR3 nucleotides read TGCAGCGTTGGGACAGGGGGGTGGAACTATGGCTACACCTTC. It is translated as CSVGTGGWNYGYTF.

Here the CDR3 DNA reads TGTGCCAGCAGTGTAGCGGGACTTGAAACCGGGGAGCTGTTTTTT. This sequence encodes CASSVAGLETGELFF. This sequence joins TRBV6-6 and TRBJ2-2, with 8 bases aligning to TRBD2. The ends lost 5 bases at V and 5 bases at J; junction bases unmatched: 7. CDR1 and CDR2 (germline): MNHNY, SVGAGI (reference sequence). This CDR3 comprises 15 residues.